The clone carrying this TCR beta chain was recorded only once. The antigen remains unidentified. Nominally healthy donors were sampled, though unrecorded immune exposures were likely. The sample comes from a study of cytomegalovirus exposure and HLA in healthy donors. Study-level points and caveats: It was reported that the classifier diagnosed cytomegalovirus status with high specificity and sensitivity in both the original and validation cohorts.

PCR employed 60 Vbeta and 13 Jbeta primers. Profiled with immunoSEQ multiplex PCR; TCRdb holds only in-frame clones, not every one. Among some 200,000 clones listed, roughly 87% were seen once. Sequenced sample: PBMCs. This receptor was taken from a man aged 50-59 years in good health and CMV-seronegative.

CDR3 sequence reads: CASSGRGSGEQFF. The CDR3 DNA reads as TGTGCCAGCAGCGGCAGGGGCAGCGGTGAGCAGTTCTTC. The rearrangement joins TRBV11-2 to TRBJ2-1, with D possibly TRBD1 on 6 matching bases. Trimming removed 5 bases at V and 9 bases at J, with 14 bases between. There are 13 residues in the CDR3. The V gene's germline CDR1 is SGHAT and CDR2 FQNNGV.